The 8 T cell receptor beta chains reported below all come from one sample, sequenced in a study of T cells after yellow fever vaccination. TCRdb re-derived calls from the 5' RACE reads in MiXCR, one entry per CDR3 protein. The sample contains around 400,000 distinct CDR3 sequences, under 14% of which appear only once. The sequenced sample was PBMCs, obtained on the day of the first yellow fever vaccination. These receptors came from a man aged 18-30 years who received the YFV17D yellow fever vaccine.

CDR3 sequence reads: CASSLADWGETQYF. CDR3 nucleotide sequence: TGCGCCAGCAGCTTGGCCGACTGGGGGGAGACCCAGTACTTC. This sequence joins TRBV5-1 and TRBJ2-5; D is perhaps TRBD1 or TRBD2 (5 bases each). Trimming took 0 bases from V and 5 from J, leaving 11 bases between them. From germline, CDR1 is SGHRS and CDR2 YFSETQ. The length of the CDR3 is 14 residues.

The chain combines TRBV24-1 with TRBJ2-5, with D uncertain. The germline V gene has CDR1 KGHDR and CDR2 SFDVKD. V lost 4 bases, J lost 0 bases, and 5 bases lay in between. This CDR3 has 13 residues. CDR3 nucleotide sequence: TGTGCCACCAGTGACGGCAACCAAGAGACCCAGTACTTC. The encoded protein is CATSDGNQETQYF.

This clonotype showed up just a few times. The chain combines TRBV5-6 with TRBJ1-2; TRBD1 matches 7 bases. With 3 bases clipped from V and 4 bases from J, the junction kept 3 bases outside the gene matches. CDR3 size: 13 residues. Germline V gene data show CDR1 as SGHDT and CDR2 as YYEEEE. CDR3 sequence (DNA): TGTGCCAGCAGCTCGACAGGGTTCTATGGCTACACCTTC. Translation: CASSSTGFYGYTF.

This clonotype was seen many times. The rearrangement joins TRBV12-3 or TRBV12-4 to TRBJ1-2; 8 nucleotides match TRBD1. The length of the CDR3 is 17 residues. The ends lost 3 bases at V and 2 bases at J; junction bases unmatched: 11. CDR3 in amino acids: CASSFLLYRGKNYGYTF. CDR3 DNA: TGTGCCAGCAGTTTCCTTCTCTACAGGGGGAAGAACTATGGCTACACCTTC.

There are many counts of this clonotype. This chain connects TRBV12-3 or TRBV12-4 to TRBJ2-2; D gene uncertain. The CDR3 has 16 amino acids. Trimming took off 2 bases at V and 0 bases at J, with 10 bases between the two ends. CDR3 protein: CASSLLSTSNTGELFF. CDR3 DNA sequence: TGTGCCAGCAGTTTATTATCTACTTCGAACACCGGGGAGCTGTTTTTT.

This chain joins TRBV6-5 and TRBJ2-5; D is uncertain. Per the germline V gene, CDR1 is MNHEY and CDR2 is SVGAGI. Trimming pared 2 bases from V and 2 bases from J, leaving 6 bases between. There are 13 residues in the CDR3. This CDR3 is CASSYVEQETQYF. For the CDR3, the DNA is TGTGCCAGCAGTTACGTGGAGCAAGAGACCCAGTACTTC.

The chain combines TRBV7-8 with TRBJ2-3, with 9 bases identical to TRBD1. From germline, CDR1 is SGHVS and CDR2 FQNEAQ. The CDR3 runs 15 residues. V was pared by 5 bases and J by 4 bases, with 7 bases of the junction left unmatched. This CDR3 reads CASSPGQGLPDTQYF. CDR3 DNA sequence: TGTGCCAGCAGCCCGGGACAGGGTTTACCAGATACGCAGTATTTT.

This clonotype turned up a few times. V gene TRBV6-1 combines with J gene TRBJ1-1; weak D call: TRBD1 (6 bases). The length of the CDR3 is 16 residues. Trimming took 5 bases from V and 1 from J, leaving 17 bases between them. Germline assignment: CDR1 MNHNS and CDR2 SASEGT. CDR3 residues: CASSPTTGTPNTEAFF. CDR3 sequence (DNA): TGTGCCAGCAGTCCAACTACCGGGACACCGAACACTGAAGCTTTCTTT.